Presented here are 28 T cell receptor beta chains from one specimen sequenced in a study of CD8+ T cells in alopecia areata. As to treatment: oral pan-JAK inhibitor, 5-10 mg twice daily. TCR sequencing used cDNA made by reverse transcription of extracted RNA. TCRdb's copy holds only in-frame clones and misses some; the assay was immunoSEQ multiplex PCR. The sample lists around 300,000 clones, 60% occurring once. The material sequenced was CD4+ T cells sorted from blood, taken around week 52, from a patient treated with tofacitinib. These receptors all come from a human donor with alopecia areata.

The genes are TRBV19 and TRBJ1-5; D unclear. Germline CDR1 LNHDA, CDR2 SQIVND (reference sequence). The CDR3 is made up of 15 amino acids. V lost 5 bases, J lost 0 bases, and 11 bases lay in between. The CDR3 protein is CASSEQTRSNQPQHF. CDR3 sequence (DNA): TGTGCCAGTAGTGAGCAGACTCGTAGCAATCAGCCCCAGCATTTT. Based on the CDR3 plus reference TRBV19 and TRBJ1-5, the full variable domain is DGGITQSPKYLFRKEGQNVTLSCEQNLNHDAMYWYRQDPGQGLRLIYYSQIVNDFQKGDIAEGYSVSREKKESFPLTVTSAQKNPTAFYLCASSEQTRSNQPQHFGDGTRLSIL.

This clone turned up a few times. The chain links TRBV30 to TRBJ1-2; perhaps TRBD1 as D (6 bases). V was pared by 2 bases and J by 3 bases, with 16 bases between. The CDR3 loop spans 15 amino acids. In germline, CDR1 is GTSNPN, CDR2 SVGIG (reference sequence). As DNA, the CDR3 is TGTGCCTGGAGTCCGGACGGCAGGGGACACTATGGCTACACCTTC. Its protein product is CAWSPDGRGHYGYTF.

The V call is TRBV10-3, the J call TRBJ1-5; no clear D. V was trimmed by 3 bases and J by 6 bases, leaving 15 bases between them. This CDR3 comprises 15 residues. Germline CDR1 and CDR2: ENHRY and SYGVKD. This CDR3 is CAISESPPDAQPQHF. The CDR3 DNA reads as TGTGCCATCAGTGAATCCCCCCCAGACGCTCAGCCCCAGCATTTT.

The rearrangement joins TRBV4-2 to TRBJ1-5, with TRBD1 as a possible D gene (5 bases). The CDR3 length is 15 residues. V was cut by 0 bases and J by 9 bases, with 15 bases left in between. CDR1 is LGHNA, CDR2 YNFKEQ, per germline. As DNA, the CDR3 is TGTGCCAGCAGCCAAGAGGGGAGGGGCGGTCGGCCCCAGCATTTT. As protein: CASSQEGRGGRPQHF.

In this sample, this clone turned up a few times. This chain uses TRBV6-6 with TRBJ1-1, with a weak D call TRBD1 (5 bases). The CDR3 consists of 14 residues. Per germline, CDR1 MNHNY and CDR2 SVGAGI (reference sequence). The ends were cut back, 7 bases at V and 1 base at J, with 13 bases in the middle. DNA for the CDR3: TGTGCCAGCACTTCAAAAGGACAGAACACTGAAGCTTTCTTT. This translates into CASTSKGQNTEAFF.

As for this clone: One junction end disagrees with the germline gene, perhaps due to a read error. V usage is TRBV29-1 and J usage is TRBJ2-1; 8 nucleotides align to TRBD1. The CDR3 is 11 amino acids. CDR1 is SQVTM, CDR2 ANQGSEA, per germline. CDR3 sequence: CSGEGQGEQFF. CDR3 in DNA: TGCAGCGGTGAAGGACAGGGAGAACAGTTCTTC.

V gene TRBV25-1 combines with J gene TRBJ2-7; D unresolved. Per germline, CDR1 MGHDK and CDR2 SYGVNS. The CDR3 sequence is 11 residues long. V lost 5 bases and J lost 7, with 9 bases in between. In DNA form, the CDR3 reads TGTGCCAGCAGTAACCGTTTGGAGCAGTACTTC. It is translated as CASSNRLEQYF.

The gene calls are TRBV4-2 and TRBJ2-7; D tentatively fits TRBD1 or TRBD2 (5 bases each). The CDR3 runs to 14 residues. Germline V lookup: CDR1 LGHNA, CDR2 YNFKEQ. V was cut by 1 base and J by 3 bases, with 10 bases left in between. The CDR3, as DNA: TGTGCCAGCAGCCAAGTAGAGGGGAACTACGAGCAGTACTTC. It specifies CASSQVEGNYEQYF.

This rearrangement joins TRBV6-1 to TRBJ1-2; TRBD1 aligns across 7 bases. The junction had 7 bases not matched to a gene; V was cut back by 3 bases and J by 9 bases. The germline V gene encodes CDR1 MNHNS and CDR2 SASEGT. The CDR3 sequence is 13 residues long. The CDR3 sequence is CASSDDRDNRYTF. DNA for the CDR3: TGTGCCAGCAGTGATGACAGGGATAATCGCTACACCTTC.

This clone was recorded once. The chain is built from TRBV29-1 and TRBJ1-2, with D possibly matching TRBD1 (5 bases). Germline-derived CDR1 and CDR2 are SQVTM and ANQGSEA. The length of the CDR3 is 15 residues. With 1 base removed from V and 2 bases from J, the gap between germline ends came to 14 bases. CDR3 in DNA: TGCAGCGTTGAAGGTTCACGGGGCCTGAACTATGGCTACACCTTC. It is translated as CSVEGSRGLNYGYTF.

This sequence joins TRBV5-1 and TRBJ2-6, with a possible D match to TRBD1 (6 bases). The V end lost 3 bases, the J end lost 4 bases, and 14 bases lay between the germline ends. The CDR3 is 16 residues long. CDR1 is SGHRS and CDR2 is YFSETQ in the germline V gene. CDR3 in DNA: TGCGCCAGCAGCTCCCTAGACAGGACGGGGGCCAACGTCCTGACTTTC. Protein: CASSSLDRTGANVLTF. The variable domain in full, completed from reference TRBV5-1 and TRBJ2-6, reads KAGVTQTPRYLIKTRGQQVTLSCSPISGHRSVSWYQQTPGQGLQFLFEYFSETQRNKGNFPGRFSGRQFSNSRSEMNVSTLELGDSALYLCASSSLDRTGANVLTFGAGSRLTVL.

About this clone: The sample contains more than one DNA sequence encoding this CDR3. The V and J genes are TRBV2 and TRBJ1-5; a possible D gene is TRBD1 (5 bases). CDR1 is SNHLY and CDR2 is FYNNEI in the germline V gene. The V and J ends lost 8 bases and 2 bases respectively, with 10 bases between them. This CDR3 has 13 residues. CDR3 amino acids: CASSGGGNQPQHF. The CDR3 DNA reads TGTGCCAGCTCCGGAGGGGGCAATCAGCCCCAGCATTTT.

This clone has more than one count but fewer than ten. V usage is TRBV7-2 and J usage is TRBJ2-6, with 8 bases that match TRBD2. The V gene's germline CDR1 is SGHTA and CDR2 FQGNSA. The CDR3 has 15 residues. The V segment lost 5 bases and the J segment 6 bases; nucleotides outside the gene matches: 6. The CDR3 here is CASSTGGTTANVLTF. The CDR3 coding sequence is TGTGCCAGCAGCACGGGGGGGACTACGGCCAACGTCCTGACTTTC.

The chain has TRBV11-2 and TRBJ2-2, with a possible D match to TRBD2 (6 bases). Trimming stripped 4 bases from V and 5 bases from J, with 14 bases between. In germline, CDR1 is SGHAT, CDR2 FQNNGV. This CDR3 is built from 15 residues. The CDR3 bases are TGTGCCAGCAGCTCGATCCCGGGGGAGACCGGGGAGCTGTTTTTT. Translation gives CASSSIPGETGELFF. The full variable domain, its missing parts supplied by reference TRBV11-2 and TRBJ2-2, is EAGVAQSPRYKIIEKRQSVAFWCNPISGHATLYWYQQILGQGPKLLIQFQNNGVVDDSQLPKDRFSAERLKGVDSTLKIQPAKLEDSAVYLCASSSIPGETGELFFGEGSRLTVL.

The chain combines TRBV9 with TRBJ1-2; no reliable D call. The CDR3 sequence is 14 residues long. Deletions cut 1 base from V and 4 bases from J, with 11 bases between. In germline, CDR1 is SGDLS, CDR2 YYNGEE. The CDR3 DNA reads as TGTGCCAGCAGCGTAAACGACATGCCCTATGGCTACACCTTC. It encodes CASSVNDMPYGYTF.

The sample holds a few counts of this clone. This chain connects TRBV10-3 to TRBJ1-2; D is unresolved. Germline lookup yields CDR1 ENHRY and CDR2 SYGVKD. Between the trimmed V and J ends, which lost 6 bases and 10 bases, there was a span of 15 bases. This CDR3 comprises 12 residues. The CDR3 DNA sequence: TGTGCCATCAGGGACGGCCTCCATGACTACACCTTC. Translated: CAIRDGLHDYTF.

Here the CDR3 DNA reads TGTGCCTGGAGCGCTGGCGTAGAGACCCAGTACTTC. The encoded protein is CAWSAGVETQYF. V usage is TRBV30 and J usage is TRBJ2-5, with no clear D. The V end lost 3 bases, the J end lost 4 bases, and 9 bases lay between the germline ends. The CDR3 length is 12 residues. The germline V gene has CDR1 GTSNPN and CDR2 SVGIG (reference sequence).

The genes are TRBV27 and TRBJ1-6; D is ambiguous. CDR3 length: 14 amino acids. V was cut by 3 bases and J by 10 bases, with 13 bases left in between. The V gene's germline CDR1 is MNHEY and CDR2 SMNVEV (reference sequence). The CDR3 sequence is CASSLLTRESPLHF. CDR3 sequence (DNA): TGTGCCAGCAGTTTGTTAACGAGGGAGTCACCCCTCCACTTT.

The V gene is TRBV9, the J gene TRBJ2-3; D perhaps matches TRBD2 (7 bases). This CDR3 has 17 residues. Trimming removed 7 bases at V and 0 bases at J, with 21 bases between. Germline-derived CDR1 and CDR2 are SGDLS and YYNGEE. CDR3 sequence (DNA): TGTGCCAGCTCCGTAGGGCGGGGGCCCCCTAGCACAGATACGCAGTATTTT. Translated, it gives CASSVGRGPPSTDTQYF.

This clone has only a few counts. V is TRBV29-1 and J is TRBJ2-7, with 10 positions matching TRBD1. The CDR3 contains 14 residues. In germline, CDR1 is SQVTM, CDR2 ANQGSEA. Losses at the gene ends were 4 bases for V and 4 bases for J; bases not matched to a gene: 7. CDR3: CSVAGTGDLYEQYF. The CDR3 region has the DNA TGCAGCGTTGCCGGGACAGGGGACTTATACGAGCAGTACTTC.

The chain is built from TRBV2 and TRBJ1-2; 8 bases agree with TRBD1. V was pared by 1 base and J by 5 bases, with 9 bases of the junction left unmatched. Germline V lookup: CDR1 SNHLY, CDR2 FYNNEI. The CDR3 sequence is 16 residues long. The CDR3 coding sequence is TGTGCCAGCAGTGAAGTTAGGACAGGGCTGGGATATGGCTACACCTTC. Translation gives CASSEVRTGLGYGYTF.

This clone was seen only a few times. This sequence joins TRBV14 and TRBJ1-1; D is possibly TRBD1 (5 bases). The CDR3 length is 13 residues. The germline V gene encodes CDR1 SGHDN and CDR2 FVKESK. Trimming cost V 5 bases and J 1 base, with 8 bases left between them. The CDR3 spells CASSRGWNTEAFF. In nucleotides, the CDR3 is TGTGCCAGCAGCAGGGGATGGAACACTGAAGCTTTCTTT.

This chain joins TRBV6-5 and TRBJ1-6; D is possibly TRBD1 (5 bases). With 2 bases removed from V and 5 bases from J, the gap between germline ends came to 10 bases. This CDR3 comprises 15 residues. Germline CDR1 reads MNHEY; CDR2 reads SVGAGI. The CDR3 loop is CASSYQGGNNSPLHF. CDR3 DNA sequence: TGTGCCAGCAGTTACCAGGGAGGGAATAATTCACCCCTCCACTTT.

The chain carries TRBV15 and TRBJ2-4, with D perhaps matching TRBD2 (5 bases). This CDR3 is 16 amino acids long. The V end was cut by 3 bases, the J end by 0 bases, with 12 bases between. Per the germline V gene, CDR1 is LNHNV and CDR2 is YYDKDF (reference sequence). The CDR3 spells CATSSTERVAKNIQYF. DNA for the CDR3: TGTGCCACCAGCAGTACGGAGAGGGTAGCCAAAAACATTCAGTACTTC. Full variable domain (outside the CDR3, taken from reference TRBV15 and TRBJ2-4): DAMVIQNPRYQVTQFGKPVTLSCSQTLNHNVMYWYQQKSSQAPKLLFHYYDKDFNNEADTPDNFQSRRPNTSFCFLDIRSPGLGDTAMYLCATSSTERVAKNIQYFGAGTRLSVL.

This sequence joins TRBV30 and TRBJ1-1, with 8 bases aligning to TRBD1. This CDR3 spans 13 amino acids. V gave up 0 bases and J gave up 11 bases; unmatched junction bases: 8. The germline CDR1 and CDR2 sequences are GTSNPN and SVGIG (reference sequence). CDR3 residues: CAWSVSGDRRAFF. Written as DNA, the CDR3 is TGTGCCTGGAGTGTTTCAGGGGACAGGCGGGCTTTCTTT.

The chain has TRBV4-3 and TRBJ2-7; no reliable D call. Deletions cut 0 bases from V and 4 bases from J, with 13 bases between. The CDR3 sequence is 15 residues long. Germline V lookup: CDR1 LGHNA, CDR2 YSLEER. The CDR3 loop is CASSQEWAIPYEQYF. Here the CDR3 DNA reads TGCGCCAGCAGCCAAGAATGGGCCATCCCGTACGAGCAGTACTTC.

The chain combines TRBV9 with TRBJ2-5; 9 positions match TRBD2. V was pared by 4 bases and J by 4 bases, with 8 bases of the junction left unmatched. The CDR3 has 15 amino acids. Looked up from germline, CDR1 is SGDLS and CDR2 is YYNGEE. The CDR3 DNA follows: TGTGCCAGCAGCTCCGTTGGGGGACTAGCAGAGACCCAGTACTTC. Protein sequence: CASSSVGGLAETQYF.

The CDR3 nucleotides are TGTGCCAGCAGCCAAGGGGTGGACTATGGCTACACCTTC. It yields the protein CASSQGVDYGYTF. This chain uses TRBV4-2 with TRBJ1-2; D gene uncertain. The length of the CDR3 is 13 residues. Looked up from germline, CDR1 is LGHNA and CDR2 is YNFKEQ. Trimming pared 1 base from V and 3 bases from J, leaving 6 bases between.